The 20 T cell receptor beta chains below all came from one sample that was sequenced in a study of T cell responses to AZD1222 COVID-19 vaccine. Sequencing was performed with immunoSEQ multiplex PCR; in TCRdb, only in-frame clones are kept and a portion is missing. The sample records 95,000 or so clones, about nine tenths being singletons. The sample here was peripheral blood, taken on day 0 of MenACWY control vaccination. These receptors came from an adult in good health.

Only one count was recorded for this clone. V is TRBV18 and J is TRBJ2-6; possible D gene TRBD1, 6 bases. There are 16 residues in the CDR3. V was trimmed by 1 base and J by 2 bases, leaving 9 bases between them. In germline, CDR1 is KGHSH, CDR2 LQKENI. The CDR3: CASSPQQGAGANVLTF. The CDR3 DNA reads as TGTGCCAGCTCACCACAACAGGGTGCTGGGGCCAACGTCCTGACTTTC.

The chain is built from TRBV5-5 and TRBJ1-2, with 9 bases identical to TRBD1. Germline V CDR1 and CDR2: SGHKS, YYEKEE (reference sequence). This CDR3 region has 14 residues. V lost 4 bases, J lost 5 bases, and 6 bases stayed unmatched. For the CDR3, the DNA is TGTGCCAGCAGCCCCGGGACAGGGAGGTATGGCTACACCTTC. It translates to CASSPGTGRYGYTF.

This chain connects TRBV30 to TRBJ2-7; 9 bases align to TRBD2. The J call may be incorrect, as the DNA end agrees better with TRBJ2-5. CDR3 length: 11 amino acids. In germline, CDR1 is GTSNPN, CDR2 SVGIG (reference sequence). Here the CDR3 reads CAWGLAETQYF. CDR3 coding DNA: TGTGCCTGGGGACTAGCGGAGACCCAGTACTTC.

This sequence joins TRBV6-1 and TRBJ2-2; no clear D. From germline, CDR1 is MNHNS and CDR2 SASEGT. V lost 7 bases and J lost 9, with 6 bases in between. This CDR3 comprises 10 residues. CDR3 sequence reads: CASKLRELFF. The CDR3 DNA reads as TGTGCCAGCAAGCTTCGGGAGCTGTTTTTT.

The chain carries TRBV28 and TRBJ2-1; 8 bases match TRBD1. The CDR3 has 15 amino acids. Germline-derived CDR1 and CDR2 are MDHEN and SYDVKM. V was pared by 6 bases and J by 0 bases, with 4 bases of the junction left unmatched. CDR3 nucleotide sequence: TGTGCCAGCAGGGCAGGGACAGGCTCCTACAATGAGCAGTTCTTC. Translating it yields CASRAGTGSYNEQFF.

This chain connects TRBV7-2 to TRBJ2-6, with D possibly TRBD2 on 6 matching bases. V was cut by 8 bases and J by 0 bases, with 20 bases left in between. The CDR3 length is 18 residues. CDR1 is SGHTA, CDR2 FQGNSA, per germline. CDR3 protein: CASVIRGTSRSGANVLTF. The CDR3 DNA follows: TGTGCCAGCGTTATCCGGGGGACGTCGCGCTCTGGGGCCAACGTCCTGACTTTC.

The chain uses TRBV6-5 and TRBJ1-6; 8 bases line up with TRBD1. CDR3 length equals 16 residues. Per the germline V gene, CDR1 is MNHEY and CDR2 is SVGAGI. J lost 6 bases, V lost 0 bases, and 4 bases had no gene match. CDR3 amino acids: CASSYSIDRGNSPLHF. Here the CDR3 DNA reads TGTGCCAGCAGTTACTCGATAGACAGGGGTAATTCACCCCTCCACTTT.

The V gene is TRBV5-4, the J gene TRBJ2-6, with 12 bases that match TRBD1. The CDR3 runs to 17 residues. CDR1 is SGHNT and CDR2 is YYREEE in the germline V gene (reference sequence). Trimming cost V 6 bases and J 2 bases; bases outside gene matches: 6. The CDR3 is CASNSRDRGPGANVLTF. In DNA, the CDR3 is TGTGCCAGCAACTCCCGGGACAGGGGGCCTGGGGCCAACGTCCTGACTTTC.

The chain has TRBV6-5 and TRBJ1-1; D gene uncertain. Per the germline V gene, CDR1 is MNHEY and CDR2 is SVGAGI. The CDR3 sequence is 15 residues long. V was clipped by 7 bases and J by 3 bases, with 18 bases between them. CDR3 nucleotide sequence: TGTGCCAGCATTATTGACACCCCTAGGGACACTGAAGCTTTCTTT. The encoded protein is CASIIDTPRDTEAFF.

This clone was seen a handful of times. V usage is TRBV7-2 and J usage is TRBJ1-2; D gene uncertain. The CDR3 covers 14 residues. The V end was cut by 4 bases, the J end by 5 bases, with 14 bases between. Germline assignment: CDR1 SGHTA and CDR2 FQGNSA. The DNA for the CDR3 is TGTGCCAGCAGCTCCCCGGTGCCGACATATGGCTACACCTTC. Its protein is CASSSPVPTYGYTF. The whole variable domain, filled in from reference TRBV7-2 and TRBJ1-2, reads GAGVSQSPSNKVTEKGKDVELRCDPISGHTALYWYRQSLGQGLEFLIYFQGNSAPDKSGLPSDRFSAERTGGSVSTLTIQRTQQEDSAVYLCASSSPVPTYGYTFGSGTRLTVV.

This rearrangement joins TRBV7-2 to TRBJ2-5; TRBD2 agrees at 10 bases. From germline, CDR1 is SGHTA and CDR2 FQGNSA. This CDR3 contains 15 residues. Trimming took 3 bases from V and 1 from J; bases not matched to a gene: 2. The CDR3 reads CASSFTSGVQETQYF. CDR3 DNA: TGTGCCAGCAGCTTCACTAGCGGGGTCCAAGAGACCCAGTACTTC.

This chain connects TRBV3-1 (or the pseudogene TRBV3-2) to TRBJ2-7; perhaps TRBD1 as D (6 bases). The germline CDR1 and CDR2 sequences are LGHDT and YNNKEL (reference sequence). This CDR3 contains 17 residues. Trimming took off 6 bases at V and 2 bases at J, with 23 bases between the two ends. The CDR3 here is CASSLDGGRTDTYEQYF. The CDR3 bases are TGTGCCAGCAGTCTAGACGGCGGCAGGACAGATACCTACGAGCAGTACTTC.

This chain links TRBV5-6 with TRBJ2-7; maybe TRBD1 (5 bases). Trimming pared 3 bases from V and 0 bases from J, leaving 13 bases between. Germline V gene lookup returns CDR1 SGHDT and CDR2 YYEEEE. CDR3 length equals 15 residues. The CDR3 spells CASSSSGPSSYEQYF. CDR3 nucleotide sequence: TGTGCCAGCAGCTCATCAGGGCCCTCCTCCTACGAGCAGTACTTC. The complete variable domain, with remaining parts taken from reference TRBV5-6 and TRBJ2-7, reads DAGVTQSPTHLIKTRGQQVTLRCSPKSGHDTVSWYQQALGQGPQFIFQYYEEEERQRGNFPDRFSGHQFPNYSSELNVNALLLGDSALYLCASSSSGPSSYEQYFGPGTRLTVT.

The chain carries TRBV3-1 (or the pseudogene TRBV3-2) and TRBJ1-3; weak D call: TRBD1 (6 bases). V lost 0 bases and J lost 3, with 15 bases in between. Germline V gene lookup returns CDR1 LGHDT and CDR2 YNNKEL (reference sequence). CDR3 size: 17 residues. The CDR3 here is CASSQELGGVGGNTIYF. The CDR3 DNA reads as TGTGCCAGCAGCCAAGAATTAGGGGGAGTAGGTGGAAACACCATATATTTT.

This chain connects TRBV4-1 to TRBJ1-2; 11 bases line up with TRBD1. Trimming cost V 3 bases and J 3 bases; bases outside gene matches: 3. Germline V lookup: CDR1 MGHRA, CDR2 YSYEKL. This CDR3 is built from 15 residues. CDR3 sequence reads: CASSHGQGADYGYTF. DNA for the CDR3: TGCGCCAGCAGCCACGGACAGGGGGCCGACTATGGCTACACCTTC.

This clone showed up just a few times. The J gene is TRBJ1-2, the V gene TRBV28; 7 bases map to TRBD1. Germline lookup yields CDR1 MDHEN and CDR2 SYDVKM. CDR3 size: 14 residues. J was trimmed by 6 bases and V by 3 bases; bases with no gene match: 7. CDR3 sequence reads: CASSFLQGDNGYTF. The CDR3 DNA is TGTGCCAGCAGTTTTCTTCAGGGGGACAATGGCTACACCTTC.

The rearrangement joins TRBV29-1 to TRBJ1-1, with D possibly TRBD1 on 5 matching bases. Deletions cut 5 bases from V and 8 bases from J, with 9 bases between. The CDR3 covers 10 residues. Germline V gene lookup returns CDR1 SQVTM and CDR2 ANQGSEA. The CDR3 bases are TGCAGCGTTCCGGGACCAGAAGCTTTCTTT. The encoded protein is CSVPGPEAFF.

This chain joins TRBV5-6 and TRBJ2-1; 7 bases fit TRBD1. Germline V gives CDR1 SGHDT, CDR2 YYEEEE. The CDR3 contains 13 residues. Losses at the gene ends were 4 bases for V and 3 bases for J; bases not matched to a gene: 1. The CDR3 nucleotides are TGTGCCAGCAGCGGGGACAGCTACAATGAGCAGTTCTTC. Translating gives CASSGDSYNEQFF.

The chain recombines TRBV4-2 with TRBJ1-1; no definite D call. V was shortened by 0 bases and J by 0 bases, with 5 bases between the two germline ends. Germline loops: CDR1 LGHNA, CDR2 YNFKEQ. CDR3 length: 14 amino acids. The CDR3 DNA reads TGTGCCAGCAGCCAAGAGTTTCTGAACACTGAAGCTTTCTTT. Its translation: CASSQEFLNTEAFF.

V and J are TRBV5-1 and TRBJ2-5, with 7 bases fitting TRBD1. V shed 2 bases and J 2 bases; nucleotides not matched to a gene: 9. Germline CDR1 and CDR2: SGHRS and YFSETQ. This CDR3 has 16 amino acids. The CDR3 DNA reads TGCGCCAGCAGCTTAGGGACAGTGGGAGAGCAAGAGACCCAGTACTTC. Protein: CASSLGTVGEQETQYF.